This is a list of T cell receptor beta chains from one sample in a study of radiotherapy plus CTLA-4 blockade in lung cancer. The protocol was immunoSEQ multiplex PCR, while the TCRdb copy is restricted to in-frame clones and leaves out a portion. The data show 40,000 to 55,000 clones, about 86% seen once. The source material was peripheral blood, sampled from a patient treated with radiotherapy plus ipilimumab. Source of these receptors: a human donor with non-small cell lung cancer that progressed on radiotherapy plus ipilimumab. Some clones in this sample may be carry-over from other donors' samples. The CDR3 runs from the conserved cysteine through the conserved F or W. A D gene is named only where the DNA matches it firmly. Clone sizes are given selectively: once, few, many, or a class where the clone is expanded.

cdr3_aa cdr3_nt j_call d_call clone_size v_call
CASSIDGTSGSGANVLTF TGTGCCAGTAGTATAGATGGGACTAGCGGTTCTGGGGCCAACGTCCTGACTTTC TRBJ2-6 TRBD2 . TRBV19
CASSLRTGRDEQFF TGCGCCAGCAGCTTAAGGACAGGAAGGGATGAGCAGTTCTTC TRBJ2-1 TRBD1 few TRBV5-1
CASSQDPQISGNTIYF TGCGCCAGCAGCCAAGATCCACAGATCTCTGGAAACACCATATATTTT TRBJ1-3 . . TRBV4-1
CASSPGLGYEQYF TGTGCCAGCAGCCCGGGACTGGGCTACGAGCAGTACTTC TRBJ2-7 . . TRBV14
CASSLAAGEGEQFF TGTGCCAGCAGCTTAGCGGCGGGGGAGGGTGAGCAGTTCTTC TRBJ2-1 TRBD2 . TRBV7-2
CASIPSGSSYNEQFF TGTGCCAGCATTCCTAGCGGGAGCTCCTACAATGAGCAGTTCTTC TRBJ2-1 TRBD2 . TRBV2
CASSAYTGGSRETQYF TGTGCCAGTAGTGCCTACACAGGGGGCTCACGAGAGACCCAGTACTTC TRBJ2-5 TRBD1 . TRBV19
CASSEPGLYEQYF TGTGCCAGCAGTGAACCAGGACTCTACGAGCAGTACTTC TRBJ2-7 . . TRBV25-1
CASSLGTGIMYGYTF TGCGCCAGCAGCTTGGGGACAGGGATTATGTATGGCTACACCTTC TRBJ1-2 TRBD1 . TRBV5-1
CASSPLAGEETQYF TGTGCCAGCTCACCACTAGCGGGAGAGGAGACCCAGTACTTC TRBJ2-5 TRBD2 . TRBV18
CASSVGRRAGYEQYF TGTGCCAGCAGCGTAGGTCGGAGGGCTGGGTACGAGCAGTACTTC TRBJ2-7 . . TRBV9
CASSPKDRAEQYF TGTGCCAGCTCACCGAAGGACAGGGCCGAGCAGTACTTC TRBJ2-7 TRBD1 . TRBV18
CASSQFPGADGTDTQYF TGCGCCAGCAGTCAATTCCCAGGGGCGGATGGTACAGATACGCAGTATTTT TRBJ2-3 . . TRBV23-1
CASSVDSNEKLFF TGTGCCAGCAGTGTAGACAGTAATGAAAAACTGTTTTTT TRBJ1-4 . . TRBV2
CASSGASGSVNEQFF TGTGCCAGCAGTGGGGCTAGCGGGAGCGTAAATGAGCAGTTCTTC TRBJ2-1 TRBD2 . TRBV6-4
CASSPTGRGGYEQYF TGTGCCAGCAGCCCCACGGGGCGGGGGGGCTACGAGCAGTACTTC TRBJ2-7 TRBD2 . TRBV13
CASGLRAGAGSNEQFF TGTGCTAGTGGTTTGAGAGCGGGAGCAGGGTCCAATGAGCAGTTCTTC TRBJ2-1 TRBD2 . TRBV12-5
CASSLDLTDTQYF TGTGCCAGCAGCTTAGATCTCACAGATACGCAGTATTTT TRBJ2-3 . . TRBV11-2
CASSPGGNYGYTF TGTGCCAGCAGCCCCGGGGGTAACTATGGCTACACCTTC TRBJ1-2 . . TRBV5-6
CASSYLNSPLHF TGTGCCAGCAGTTACCTCAATTCACCCCTCCACTTT TRBJ1-6 . few TRBV6-5